The rows below give T cell receptor beta chains drawn from one sample of a study of T cell repertoires in cytomegalovirus infection. MiXCR was run by TCRdb on the reads, yielding one entry per CDR3 protein. The sample has over 450,000 distinct CDR3 sequences, about 10% seen once. Sequencing used PBMCs. Every receptor here comes from a human donor in good health (CMV status not recorded). Some clones in this sample may be carry-over from other donors' samples. The CDR3 runs from the conserved cysteine through the conserved F or W. Fields, in order: clone size, V gene, D gene, J gene, CDR3 protein, CDR3 DNA. The D gene is left open where the match is weak. Some rows have no size entry. The others give once, few or many, or a class for an expanded clone.

>few|TRBV7-9|.|TRBJ2-6
CASSLAGGLPLVSGANVLTF
TGTGCCAGCAGCTTAGCAGGGGGGCTCCCCCTTGTATCTGGGGCCAACGTCCTGACTTTC
>many|TRBV18|TRBD1|TRBJ1-2
CASSPTTGGQNNYGYTF
TGTGCCAGCTCACCAACGACAGGGGGACAAAATAACTATGGCTACACCTTC
>many|TRBV4-1|TRBD1|TRBJ2-7
CASSHYRDSPYEQYF
TGCGCCAGCAGCCATTACCGGGACAGTCCCTACGAGCAGTACTTC
>.|TRBV20-1|TRBD1|TRBJ2-7
CSAKMDRDYEQYF
TGCAGTGCGAAAATGGACAGGGACTACGAGCAGTACTTC
>many|TRBV6-5|.|TRBJ1-2
CASSYSALNLGYTF
TGTGCCAGCAGTTACTCCGCCTTAAACCTTGGCTACACCTTC
>many|TRBV19|.|TRBJ2-2
CASSTRERDTGELFF
TGTGCCAGTAGTACGAGGGAGCGGGACACCGGGGAGCTGTTTTTT
>many|TRBV27|TRBD2|TRBJ2-7
CASKLSGLGSYEQYF
TGTGCCAGCAAGTTGTCGGGACTAGGCTCGTACGAGCAGTACTTC
>.|TRBV3-1|TRBD2|TRBJ2-2
CASSPQAGGPNTGELFF
TGTGCCAGCAGTCCACAAGCGGGGGGCCCGAACACCGGGGAGCTGTTTTTT
>few|TRBV24-1|TRBD1|TRBJ2-3
CATSDRDRGVDTQYF
TGTGCCACCAGTGACCGGGACAGGGGAGTAGATACGCAGTATTTT
>many|TRBV6-6|TRBD1|TRBJ1-2
CASSHPGQGALGYTF
TGTGCCAGCAGCCACCCGGGACAGGGGGCCCTAGGCTACACCTTC
>many|TRBV11-2|.|TRBJ2-3
CASRPASDTQYF
TGTGCCAGCCGTCCGGCCTCAGATACGCAGTATTTT
>.|TRBV7-9|TRBD1|TRBJ1-3
CASSGWGQGADGNTIYF
TGTGCCAGCAGCGGCTGGGGGCAGGGGGCGGATGGAAACACCATATATTTT
>.|TRBV28|.|TRBJ2-1
CASHRGFYNEQFF
TGTGCCAGCCACCGAGGGTTTTACAATGAGCAGTTCTTC
>many|TRBV10-3|.|TRBJ1-1
CAISDRGTVGLEAFF
TGTGCCATCAGTGATCGCGGGACTGTGGGCCTAGAAGCTTTCTTT
>.|TRBV28|.|TRBJ1-2
CASRIHTGNYGYTF
TGTGCCAGCAGGATCCACACAGGGAACTATGGCTACACCTTC
>few|TRBV18|.|TRBJ1-1
CASSLGQGVMNTEAFF
TGTGCCAGCTCACTCGGCCAGGGTGTCATGAACACTGAAGCTTTCTTT
>.|TRBV19|TRBD2|TRBJ2-3
CASSSSTSGGLTSTDTQYF
TGTGCCAGTAGTTCATCGACTAGCGGGGGATTAACTAGCACAGATACGCAGTATTTT
>many|TRBV19|TRBD1|TRBJ1-5
CASSGGQFSNQPQHF
TGTGCCAGTAGTGGGGGACAGTTTAGCAATCAGCCCCAGCATTTT
>few|TRBV7-2|TRBD2|TRBJ2-2
CASSPNKYGLAGGELFF
TGTGCCAGCAGCCCAAACAAATACGGACTAGCGGGAGGGGAGCTGTTTTTT
>few|TRBV15|.|TRBJ2-5
CATSSGRGETQYF
TGTGCCACCAGCAGCGGGAGAGGAGAGACCCAGTACTTC
>few|TRBV6-1|.|TRBJ1-4
CASSELWPSEKLFF
TGTGCCAGCAGTGAATTATGGCCCAGCGAAAAACTGTTTTTT
>.|TRBV24-1|.|TRBJ1-5
CATSEGASGGNQPQHF
TGTGCCACCAGTGAGGGGGCCTCGGGAGGCAATCAGCCCCAGCATTTT
>many|TRBV5-6|.|TRBJ2-1
CASSWQGSYNEQFF
TGTGCCAGCAGCTGGCAGGGGTCCTACAATGAGCAGTTCTTC
>few|TRBV29-1|.|TRBJ2-7
CSVSGRSYEQYF
TGCAGCGTGTCCGGACGTTCCTACGAGCAGTACTTC
>few|TRBV2|TRBD1|TRBJ2-2
CASSAQGASDGELFF
TGTGCCAGCAGTGCCCAGGGGGCGAGTGACGGGGAGCTGTTTTTT
>few|TRBV28|TRBD1|TRBJ2-6
CASKGIRIKGQGGSGANVLTF
TGTGCCAGCAAGGGGATCCGCATCAAGGGACAGGGAGGCTCTGGGGCCAACGTCCTGACTTTC
>.|TRBV3-1|.|TRBJ1-1
CATRGGTNTEAFF
TGTGCCACACGAGGGGGGACGAACACTGAAGCTTTCTTT
>many|TRBV6-5|TRBD2|TRBJ2-1
CASSYSIPRTSGYNEQFF
TGTGCCAGCAGTTACTCCATTCCCCGGACTAGCGGTTACAATGAGCAGTTCTTC
>few|TRBV5-1|TRBD1|TRBJ2-1
CASSFDRDNEQFF
TGCGCCAGCAGCTTCGACAGGGACAATGAGCAGTTCTTC
>many|TRBV3-1|TRBD2|TRBJ2-1
CASSPKVAGGRTLGDEQFF
TGTGCCAGCAGCCCGAAGGTGGCGGGGGGGCGGACCCTGGGGGATGAGCAGTTCTTC
>many|TRBV11-2|.|TRBJ1-5
CASSLGGFYQPQHF
TGTGCCAGCAGCTTAGGGGGGTTTTATCAGCCCCAGCATTTT
>few|TRBV2|.|TRBJ2-3
CASSDGTDSTDTQYF
TGTGCCAGCAGCGACGGGACGGATAGCACAGATACGCAGTATTTT
>.|TRBV20-1|TRBD2|TRBJ2-1
CSARGVSGRASSEQFF
TGCAGTGCTAGAGGCGTTAGCGGGAGGGCATCCAGTGAGCAGTTCTTC
>.|TRBV10-3|TRBD1|TRBJ2-2
CAISESIGQGNTGELFF
TGTGCCATCAGTGAGTCGATTGGACAGGGTAACACCGGGGAGCTGTTTTTT
>many|TRBV12-3/TRBV12-4|TRBD2|TRBJ2-1
CASRPSGGENEQFF
TGTGCCAGCAGACCTAGCGGGGGGGAGAATGAGCAGTTCTTC
>.|TRBV19|TRBD2|TRBJ2-1
CASIGLAGAYEQFF
TGTGCCAGTATCGGACTAGCGGGAGCGTATGAGCAGTTCTTC
>many|TRBV7-2|.|TRBJ2-5
CASSNLETQYF
TGTGCCAGCAGTAACCTCGAGACCCAGTACTTC
>.|TRBV7-9|TRBD2|TRBJ2-5
CASSLSLAGGTQYF
TGTGCCAGCAGCTTAAGCCTAGCGGGAGGCACCCAGTACTTC
>few|TRBV30|TRBD2|TRBJ2-7
CAWSVPAGAYEQYF
TGTGCCTGGAGTGTCCCAGCGGGAGCCTACGAGCAGTACTTC
>.|TRBV15|TRBD1|TRBJ1-5
CATSRDGAGTEEIGNQPQHF
TGTGCCACCAGCAGAGATGGGGCCGGGACAGAAGAAATTGGCAATCAGCCCCAGCATTTT